Below are 24 T cell receptor beta chains sequenced from a single sample in a study of beta chain features in type 1 diabetes. Study-level findings and limits: For Type 1 diabetes patients, all four CD4+ subsets carried TCRB CDR3s that were moderately but significantly shorter.

Investigators reverse transcribed all isolated RNA, so they sequenced expressed TCRB transcripts. Using immunoSEQ multiplex PCR, the repertoire was profiled, and TCRdb retains in-frame clones only, with some absent. The table has roughly 150,000 clones, 6.5% to 8.5% seen once. Their antigens are not known. Material: central memory CD4+ T cells from blood. The receptors derive from a man aged 18-30 years with type 1 diabetes.

This clone was observed a handful of times. The identical CDR3 is also encoded by other nucleotide sequences in the sample. The CDR3 sequence: CSVDRGNYGYTF. The CDR3, as DNA: TGCAGCGTTGACAGGGGCAACTATGGCTACACCTTC. V and J are TRBV29-1 and TRBJ1-2, with TRBD1 as a possible D gene (6 bases). The CDR3 contains 12 residues. The V and J ends lost 3 bases and 2 bases respectively, with 7 bases between them. Germline CDR1 SQVTM, CDR2 ANQGSEA.

This clone occurred a few times. This chain connects TRBV30 to TRBJ2-3, with D possibly being TRBD2 (6 bases). The CDR3 contains 13 residues. Germline assignment: CDR1 GTSNPN and CDR2 SVGIG (reference sequence). V lost 4 bases and J lost 9, with 17 bases in between. The DNA for the CDR3 is TGTGCCTGGAATAGACCGGGACTCGACACGCAGTATTTT. Its protein product is CAWNRPGLDTQYF.

This clone was detected only a few times. V is TRBV11-2 and J is TRBJ2-3, with D perhaps TRBD1 (6 bases). The germline V gene has CDR1 SGHAT and CDR2 FQNNGV. V was trimmed by 3 bases and J by 2 bases, leaving 15 bases between them. This CDR3 has 16 residues. The CDR3 loop is CASSLSDRPYTDTQYF. The CDR3 DNA follows: TGTGCCAGCAGCTTGTCCGACAGGCCCTACACAGATACGCAGTATTTT.

This clone was seen at least ten times. The chain links TRBV28 to TRBJ1-1; D uncertain. The V gene's germline CDR1 is MDHEN and CDR2 SYDVKM. The CDR3 totals 12 residues. V was trimmed by 9 bases and J by 1 base, leaving 9 bases between them. The CDR3 region is CASHEGNTEAFF. Written as DNA, the CDR3 is TGTGCCAGTCATGAGGGGAACACTGAAGCTTTCTTT. The whole variable domain, remainder taken from reference TRBV28 and TRBJ1-1, is DVKVTQSSRYLVKRTGEKVFLECVQDMDHENMFWYRQDPGLGLRLIYFSYDVKMKEKGDIPEGYSVSREKKERFSLILESASTNQTSMYLCASHEGNTEAFFGQGTRLTVV.

The CDR3 DNA follows: TGTGCCAGCACGGGCAGGGCGCCAGAGACCCAGTACTTC. This encodes CASTGRAPETQYF. The chain couples TRBV2 to TRBJ2-5; a weak D match, TRBD1 (5 bases). Trimming left V 7 bases short and J 4 bases short, with 13 bases between. The CDR3 is made up of 13 amino acids. Germline V lookup: CDR1 SNHLY, CDR2 FYNNEI. The full variable domain, with the rest looked up from reference TRBV2 and TRBJ2-5, is EPEVTQTPSHQVTQMGQEVILRCVPISNHLYFYWYRQILGQKVEFLVSFYNNEISEKSEIFDDQFSVERPDGSNFTLKIRSTKLEDSAMYFCASTGRAPETQYFGPGTRLLVL.

V and J are TRBV2 and TRBJ2-5, with TRBD1 matching over 7 bases. CDR3 length: 14 residues. CDR1 SNHLY and CDR2 FYNNEI come from the germline V gene. The V gene end was trimmed by 6 bases and the J gene end by 5 bases; junction bases not matched to a gene: 9. CDR3 amino acids: CASSPRTGFETQYF. CDR3 coding DNA: TGTGCCAGCAGCCCCCGGACAGGTTTTGAGACCCAGTACTTC.

The V and J genes are TRBV5-4 and TRBJ1-2, with 9 bases fitting TRBD1. Germline V gene sequence: CDR1 SGHNT, CDR2 YYREEE (reference sequence). This CDR3 comprises 15 residues. Trimming cost V 2 bases and J 5 bases; bases outside gene matches: 7. The CDR3 loop reads CASSFPGQGPYGYTF. DNA of the CDR3: TGTGCCAGCAGCTTTCCGGGACAGGGTCCGTATGGCTACACCTTC.

V and J are TRBV11-2 and TRBJ2-1; 7 bases map to TRBD2. The V gene's germline CDR1 is SGHAT and CDR2 FQNNGV. This CDR3 comprises 15 residues. The V segment lost 1 base and the J segment 6 bases; nucleotides outside the gene matches: 6. The CDR3 loop is CASSLGWGGGNEQFF. DNA for the CDR3: TGTGCCAGCAGCTTAGGATGGGGGGGAGGCAATGAGCAGTTCTTC.

This clone was seen a handful of times. The chain employs TRBV6-6 and TRBJ1-5, with 7 bases matching TRBD1. The CDR3 runs to 14 residues. The germline gives CDR1 MNHNY, CDR2 SVGAGI (reference sequence). Losses at the gene ends were 2 bases for V and 6 bases for J; bases not matched to a gene: 4. The CDR3 DNA sequence: TGTGCCAGCAGTTACGATAGGGGGCCTCAGCCCCAGCATTTT. Its protein is CASSYDRGPQPQHF.

The chain carries TRBV5-1 and TRBJ2-7; 9 bases map to TRBD2. The CDR3 spans 15 residues. V gave up 0 bases and J gave up 7 bases; unmatched junction bases: 8. The germline V gene encodes CDR1 SGHRS and CDR2 YFSETQ. DNA for the CDR3: TGCGCCAGCAGCTTGGTCTCGGGACTAGCTGGGGAGCAGTACTTC. Translated: CASSLVSGLAGEQYF.

This clone was observed a handful of times. The V gene is TRBV5-1, the J gene TRBJ2-7; 9 bases align to TRBD1. V was clipped by 4 bases and J by 3 bases; unmatched bases: 8. Germline V lookup: CDR1 SGHRS, CDR2 YFSETQ. The CDR3 sequence is 15 residues long. The CDR3 region is CASSPEGQGLYEQYF. The CDR3 bases are TGCGCCAGCAGCCCGGAGGGACAGGGCCTCTACGAGCAGTACTTC.

V is TRBV21-1 and J is TRBJ1-2; the table gives TRBD1 as D, unverified against the DNA. TRBV21-1 is recorded as a pseudogene. CDR3 size: 14 residues. The chain's CDR3 is CASSKDRGNGCYTF. CDR3 bases: TGTGCCAGCAGCAAAGACAGGGGGAATGGGTGCTACACCTTC.

The rearrangement joins TRBV9 to TRBJ1-6, with 11 bases aligning to TRBD1. The CDR3 loop spans 18 amino acids. Germline V CDR1 and CDR2: SGDLS, YYNGEE. J was trimmed by 0 bases and V by 3 bases; bases with no gene match: 5. CDR3 amino acids: CASSGTGGQSSYNSPLHF. As DNA, the CDR3 is TGTGCCAGCAGCGGGACAGGGGGCCAGAGCTCCTATAATTCACCCCTCCACTTT.

This clone was observed at least ten times. The CDR3 loop reads CASSLYTNTEAFF. Here the CDR3 DNA reads TGTGCCAGCAGCTTGTACACGAACACTGAAGCTTTCTTT. This rearrangement joins TRBV5-6 to TRBJ1-1; the D is unclear. CDR3 length: 13 residues. Trimming removed 1 base at V and 1 base at J, with 5 bases between. Per the germline V gene, CDR1 is SGHDT and CDR2 is YYEEEE.

The CDR3 DNA is TGTGCCAGCTCACCGGGTGCGGGAGGAGTCGATGAGCAGTTCTTC. Its translation: CASSPGAGGVDEQFF. This chain joins TRBV18 and TRBJ2-1, with 8 bases fitting TRBD2. Germline V gene sequence: CDR1 KGHSH, CDR2 LQKENI. Trimming at V came to 3 bases and at J to 8 bases, leaving 9 bases not matched to a gene. This CDR3 comprises 15 residues.

Only a few counts were recorded for this clone. The rearrangement uses TRBV18 and TRBJ2-1, with D unclear. This CDR3 region has 14 residues. Germline values: CDR1 KGHSH, CDR2 LQKENI. V dropped 6 bases and J dropped 3 bases, with 12 bases sitting between them. This CDR3 reads CASSMSVVYNEQFF. CDR3 coding DNA: TGTGCCAGCTCCATGTCAGTCGTCTACAATGAGCAGTTCTTC.

This clone came up a few times. The chain carries TRBV28 and TRBJ1-2, with TRBD1 as a possible D gene (5 bases). The CDR3 is 13 residues long. Germline CDR1 and CDR2: MDHEN and SYDVKM. With 2 bases removed from V and 4 bases from J, the gap between germline ends came to 8 bases. CDR3 residues: CASSLLGAYGYTF. The CDR3 coding sequence is TGTGCCAGCAGTTTACTAGGGGCCTATGGCTACACCTTC.

The chain carries TRBV9 and TRBJ2-7; 10 nucleotides align to TRBD1. CDR3 length: 16 amino acids. The V and J ends lost 4 bases and 7 bases, in that order; junction bases with no gene match: 14. The germline V gene encodes CDR1 SGDLS and CDR2 YYNGEE. CDR3 sequence reads: CASSPRRTGGSGEQYF. CDR3 nucleotide sequence: TGTGCCAGCAGCCCCCGCAGGACAGGGGGATCGGGGGAGCAGTACTTC.

The chain couples TRBV11-2 to TRBJ2-3, with D maybe TRBD1 (5 bases). This CDR3 comprises 12 residues. Trimming took off 5 bases at V and 3 bases at J, with 6 bases between the two ends. Germline assignment: CDR1 SGHAT and CDR2 FQNNGV. The CDR3 sequence: CASSRQTDTQYF. In nucleotides, the CDR3 is TGTGCCAGCAGCCGACAGACAGATACGCAGTATTTT. The variable domain in full, with the rest retrieved from reference TRBV11-2 and TRBJ2-3, is EAGVAQSPRYKIIEKRQSVAFWCNPISGHATLYWYQQILGQGPKLLIQFQNNGVVDDSQLPKDRFSAERLKGVDSTLKIQPAKLEDSAVYLCASSRQTDTQYFGPGTRLTVL.

This clone was found a few times. The rearrangement links TRBV10-3 to TRBJ2-7, with 7 bases aligning to TRBD2. CDR3 length equals 16 residues. J gave up 2 bases and V 7 bases, and 14 bases lay outside the gene matches. Germline CDR1 is ENHRY and CDR2 is SYGVKD. CDR3 in amino acids: CAITESVAGLPYEQYF. DNA of the CDR3: TGTGCCATCACCGAATCTGTAGCGGGTTTGCCCTACGAGCAGTACTTC.

V gene TRBV7-9 combines with J gene TRBJ2-6, with D unresolved. V lost 5 bases and J lost 3, with 14 bases in between. Germline CDR1 reads SEHNR; CDR2 reads FQNEAQ (reference sequence). CDR3 length: 16 residues. CDR3 DNA sequence: TGTGCCAGCAGCCCCCGTACTTCCCGTGGGGCCAACGTCCTGACTTTC. This sequence encodes CASSPRTSRGANVLTF.

A few counts support this clone. The chain joins TRBV23-1 to TRBJ2-3, with D possibly matching TRBD1 (6 bases). TRBV23-1 carries the ORF label, with uncertain function. Deletions cut 9 bases from V and 0 bases from J, with 13 bases between. The CDR3 sequence is 14 residues long. As DNA, the CDR3 is TGCGCCAGACGACAGGCCACTAGCACAGATACGCAGTATTTT. Protein sequence: CARRQATSTDTQYF.

The rearrangement links TRBV28 to TRBJ2-5; the match to TRBD1 covers 9 bases. CDR1 and CDR2 from the germline V gene are MDHEN and SYDVKM. V gave up 2 bases and J gave up 4 bases; unmatched junction bases: 5. The CDR3 has 15 amino acids. CDR3 loop: CASSLPTGGSETQYF. Written as DNA, the CDR3 is TGTGCCAGCAGTTTACCAACAGGGGGCTCAGAGACCCAGTACTTC.

The rearrangement uses TRBV7-9 and TRBJ2-7, with 7 bases fitting TRBD1. V shed 5 bases and J 3 bases; nucleotides not matched to a gene: 7. Germline lookup yields CDR1 SEHNR and CDR2 FQNEAQ (reference sequence). CDR3 length: 14 residues. The CDR3, as DNA: TGTGCCAGCAGCCCCGGGACAGCGATCTACGAGCAGTACTTC. Protein product: CASSPGTAIYEQYF.